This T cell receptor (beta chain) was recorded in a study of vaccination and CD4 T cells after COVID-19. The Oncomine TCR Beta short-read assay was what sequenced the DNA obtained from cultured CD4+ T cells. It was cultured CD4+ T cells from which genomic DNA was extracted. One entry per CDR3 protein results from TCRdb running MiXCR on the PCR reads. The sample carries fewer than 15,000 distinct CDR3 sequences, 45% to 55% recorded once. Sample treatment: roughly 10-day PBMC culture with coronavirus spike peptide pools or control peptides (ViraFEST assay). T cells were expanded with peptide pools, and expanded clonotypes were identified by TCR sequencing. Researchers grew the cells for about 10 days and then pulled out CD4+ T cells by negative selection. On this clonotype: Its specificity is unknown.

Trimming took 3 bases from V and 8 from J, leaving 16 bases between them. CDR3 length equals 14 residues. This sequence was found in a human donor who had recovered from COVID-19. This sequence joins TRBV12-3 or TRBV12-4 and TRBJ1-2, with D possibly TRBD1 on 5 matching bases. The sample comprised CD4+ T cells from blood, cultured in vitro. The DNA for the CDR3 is TGTGCCAGCAGTTTCCTCAGGGTGAGACAAGGCTACACCTTC. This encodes CASSFLRVRQGYTF.